The 16 T cell receptor beta chains below all came from one sample that was sequenced in a study of shared clonotypes between healthy human individuals. Clones were sequenced by immunoSEQ multiplex PCR, and TCRdb holds only the in-frame ones, with some missing. The sample records roughly 810,000 clones, about 96% being singletons. CD45RO-negative CD8 cells positively selected for CCR7 made up the naive population, which excluded terminally differentiated effector memory CD45RA+ cells. Sequenced: naive CD8+ T cells sorted from blood. These receptors were taken from a young man in good health.

V and J are TRBV5-4 and TRBJ2-7; TRBD2 is a possible D gene (6 bases). The germline V gene has CDR1 SGHNT and CDR2 YYREEE (reference sequence). V lost 0 bases and J 3 bases, leaving 7 bases between the germline ends. The length of the CDR3 is 13 residues. DNA for the CDR3: TGTGCCAGCAGCTTGGGGACTAACTACGAGCAGTACTTC. Protein sequence: CASSLGTNYEQYF.

The chain couples TRBV28 to TRBJ1-5, with D tentatively TRBD1 (5 bases). The CDR3 is 12 residues long. V was cut by 7 bases and J by 6 bases, with 10 bases left in between. From germline, CDR1 is MDHEN and CDR2 SYDVKM. The CDR3 coding sequence is TGTGCCAGCACCTTGAGGGGTCAGCCCCAGCATTTT. This gives the protein CASTLRGQPQHF.

The rearrangement links TRBV5-1 to TRBJ2-7, with 14 bases identical to TRBD2. CDR1 is SGHRS and CDR2 is YFSETQ in the germline V gene. This CDR3 comprises 16 residues. Germline trimming cut 8 bases from V and 4 bases from J; bases unmatched to any gene: 11. The CDR3 DNA reads as TGCGCCAGTCGGGGGACTAGCGGGAGTTGGCCTTACGAGCAGTACTTC. Protein sequence: CASRGTSGSWPYEQYF.

V and J are TRBV4-1 and TRBJ2-7, with D perhaps matching TRBD2 (6 bases). Germline-derived CDR1 and CDR2 are MGHRA and YSYEKL. Trimming pared 0 bases from V and 7 bases from J, leaving 25 bases between. The CDR3 length is 18 residues. The CDR3 coding sequence is TGCGCCAGCAGCCAAGATCCCCCGGGACTGGGTACAAACGAGGAGCAGTACTTC. It specifies CASSQDPPGLGTNEEQYF.

The chain recombines TRBV13 with TRBJ2-1; tentatively, D is TRBD1 or TRBD2 (5 bases each). Looked up from germline, CDR1 is PRHDT and CDR2 is FYEKMQ (reference sequence). The CDR3 is 16 amino acids. Between the trimmed V and J ends, which lost 1 base and 4 bases, there was a span of 14 bases. CDR3 DNA: TGTGCCAGCAGCTTAGCAGTCGGGGCGGAATACAATGAGCAGTTCTTC. Translation: CASSLAVGAEYNEQFF.

This clone was counted once. This chain connects TRBV7-8 to TRBJ2-3; D unclear. This CDR3 comprises 14 residues. V was clipped by 1 base and J by 1 base, with 6 bases between them. In germline, CDR1 is SGHVS, CDR2 FQNEAQ. In nucleotides, the CDR3 is TGTGCCAGCAGCTTAGTTAGCCGCACAGATACGCAGTATTTT. It yields the protein CASSLVSRTDTQYF.

This clone appeared a single time. The identical CDR3 is also encoded by other nucleotide sequences in the sample. The chain has TRBV25-1 and TRBJ1-1; D remains ambiguous. The length of the CDR3 is 13 residues. Trimming cost V 4 bases and J 1 base, with 7 bases left between them. The germline V gene encodes CDR1 MGHDK and CDR2 SYGVNS. The DNA for the CDR3 is TGTGCCAGCAGTGCGACGGGGAACACTGAAGCTTTCTTT. Amino acids: CASSATGNTEAFF. Full variable domain (outside the CDR3, taken from reference TRBV25-1 and TRBJ1-1): EADIYQTPRYLVIGTGKKITLECSQTMGHDKMYWYQQDPGMELHLIHYSYGVNSTEKGDLSSESTVSRIRTEHFPLTLESARPSHTSQYLCASSATGNTEAFFGQGTRLTVV.

With respect to this clone: This sample includes further DNA sequences coding for the same CDR3. The chain combines TRBV2 with TRBJ2-7, with D maybe TRBD2 (6 bases). The V end lost 7 bases, the J end lost 1 base, and 8 bases lay between the germline ends. Per germline, CDR1 SNHLY and CDR2 FYNNEI. CDR3 length: 12 residues. The CDR3 region is CASIGGSYEQYF. The DNA for the CDR3 is TGTGCCAGCATCGGGGGATCCTACGAGCAGTACTTC. Full variable domain (remainder filled in from reference TRBV2 and TRBJ2-7): EPEVTQTPSHQVTQMGQEVILRCVPISNHLYFYWYRQILGQKVEFLVSFYNNEISEKSEIFDDQFSVERPDGSNFTLKIRSTKLEDSAMYFCASIGGSYEQYFGPGTRLTVT.

This rearrangement joins TRBV11-2 to TRBJ2-7, with 7 bases matching TRBD1. Germline CDR1 is SGHAT and CDR2 is FQNNGV. The length of the CDR3 is 14 residues. The ends lost 5 bases at V and 2 bases at J; junction bases unmatched: 6. In nucleotides, the CDR3 is TGTGCCAGCAGCAGAGGACAGGTGACCTACGAGCAGTACTTC. This encodes CASSRGQVTYEQYF.

The rearrangement joins TRBV7-2 to TRBJ2-7, with 9 bases identical to TRBD1. Germline V gives CDR1 SGHTA, CDR2 FQGNSA. There are 15 residues in the CDR3. Trimming took 6 bases from V and 2 from J; bases not matched to a gene: 8. CDR3 DNA sequence: TGTGCCAGCAGGGATGCGGGACAGGGCGCCTACGAGCAGTACTTC. Residues: CASRDAGQGAYEQYF.

The chain links TRBV9 to TRBJ2-3, with 7 bases fitting TRBD2. The CDR3 extends over 15 amino acids. With 4 bases clipped from V and 3 bases from J, the junction kept 8 bases outside the gene matches. Per germline, CDR1 SGDLS and CDR2 YYNGEE. In DNA, the CDR3 is TGTGCCAGCAGCCCCGGAGGGCGGGGGACAGATACGCAGTATTTT. Its protein product is CASSPGGRGTDTQYF.

This chain joins TRBV27 and TRBJ2-1; D may correspond to TRBD1 or TRBD2 (5 bases each). This CDR3 is 15 amino acids long. Germline V gene sequence: CDR1 MNHEY, CDR2 SMNVEV (reference sequence). V was cut by 5 bases and J by 2 bases, with 13 bases left in between. The CDR3 sequence: CASSAGTRPYNEQFF. The DNA of the CDR3 is TGTGCCAGCAGTGCCGGGACGAGGCCCTACAATGAGCAGTTCTTC.

The genes are TRBV23-1 and TRBJ2-7; D is possibly TRBD2 (5 bases). TRBV23-1 falls under the ORF class, with uncertain function. The CDR3 has 13 amino acids. V lost 6 bases and J 0 bases, leaving 9 bases between the germline ends. In nucleotides, the CDR3 is TGCGCCAGCAGGGAGGTGAGCTCCTACGAGCAGTACTTC. This gives the protein CASREVSSYEQYF.

The chain combines TRBV29-1 with TRBJ2-1, with D possibly being TRBD1 (6 bases). Trimming pared 8 bases from V and 7 bases from J, leaving 15 bases between. The CDR3 spans 12 residues. Germline CDR1 reads SQVTM; CDR2 reads ANQGSEA. CDR3 sequence reads: CSLRTVGNEQFF. CDR3 DNA: TGCAGCCTCCGGACAGTAGGAAATGAGCAGTTCTTC.

The chain employs TRBV19 and TRBJ2-1; a weak D match, TRBD2 (5 bases). Germline lookup yields CDR1 LNHDA and CDR2 SQIVND (reference sequence). The V and J ends lost 5 bases and 7 bases respectively, with 12 bases between them. This CDR3 spans 13 amino acids. This CDR3 reads CASSLGGPNEQFF. For the CDR3, the DNA is TGTGCCAGTAGTTTAGGAGGCCCTAATGAGCAGTTCTTC.

The chain carries TRBV5-1 and TRBJ1-1; unclear D gene. Germline V CDR1 and CDR2: SGHRS, YFSETQ. V was clipped by 4 bases and J by 4 bases, with 11 bases between them. This CDR3 is 13 amino acids long. In nucleotides, the CDR3 is TGCGCCAGCAGCCCCAGTGGTCCCACTGAAGCTTTCTTT. Translating it yields CASSPSGPTEAFF.